The T cell receptor beta chain described here comes from a study of beta chain features in type 1 diabetes. Looking at the study overall: All samples yielded 107,917,701 examined sorted cells. Whole-study results and caveats: A moderate, significant TCRB CDR3 shortening appeared in type 1 diabetes across four CD4+ subsets.

V lost 10 bases and J lost 3, with 14 bases in between. Germline assignment: CDR1 MRHNA and CDR2 SNTAGT. CDR3 length: 13 residues. This clone was recorded many times. Its antigen remains unidentified. Expressed TCRB transcripts were sequenced after all isolated RNA was converted to cDNA. TCRdb's table, derived via immunoSEQ multiplex PCR, lists solely in-frame clones and lacks some. This sample yields about 120,000 clones, of which about 16% are seen a single time; roughly 2.5% belongs to the top ten. The sequencing sample was made of central memory CD4+ T cells from blood. V gene TRBV6-4 combines with J gene TRBJ2-3; tentative D call: TRBD2 (5 bases). The source of this sequence is a man younger than 45 with type 1 diabetes. CDR3 in DNA: TGTGCCACCCGGGGAATTGATACAGATACGCAGTATTTT. It translates to CATRGIDTDTQYF.